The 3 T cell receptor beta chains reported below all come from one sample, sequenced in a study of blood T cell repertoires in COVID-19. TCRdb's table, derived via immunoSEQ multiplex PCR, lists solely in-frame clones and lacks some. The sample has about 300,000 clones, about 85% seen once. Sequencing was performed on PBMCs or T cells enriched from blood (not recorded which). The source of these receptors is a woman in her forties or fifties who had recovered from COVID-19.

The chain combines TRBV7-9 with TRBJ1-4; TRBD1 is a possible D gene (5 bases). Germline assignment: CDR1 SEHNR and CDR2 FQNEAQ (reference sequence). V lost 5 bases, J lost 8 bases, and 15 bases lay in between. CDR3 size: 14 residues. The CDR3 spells CASSINRGSEKLFF. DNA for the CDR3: TGTGCCAGCAGCATAAATCGGGGGTCGGAAAAACTGTTTTTT.

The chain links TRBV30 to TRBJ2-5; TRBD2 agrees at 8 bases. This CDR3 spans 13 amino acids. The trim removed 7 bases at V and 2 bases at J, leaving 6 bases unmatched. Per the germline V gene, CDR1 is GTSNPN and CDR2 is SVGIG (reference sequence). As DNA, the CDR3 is TGTGCCTTAGGAGCGGGAGCTCAAGAGACCCAGTACTTC. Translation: CALGAGAQETQYF.

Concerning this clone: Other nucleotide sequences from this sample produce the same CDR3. The CDR3 coding sequence is TGTGCCAGCAGTCGGGACAGGGGAACCGGGGAGCTGTTTTTT. Protein: CASSRDRGTGELFF. The rearrangement joins TRBV16 to TRBJ2-2; 10 positions agree with TRBD1. Germline CDR1 KGHSY, CDR2 FQNENV. V lost 6 bases, J lost 5 bases, and 3 bases stayed unmatched. The CDR3 extends over 14 amino acids.